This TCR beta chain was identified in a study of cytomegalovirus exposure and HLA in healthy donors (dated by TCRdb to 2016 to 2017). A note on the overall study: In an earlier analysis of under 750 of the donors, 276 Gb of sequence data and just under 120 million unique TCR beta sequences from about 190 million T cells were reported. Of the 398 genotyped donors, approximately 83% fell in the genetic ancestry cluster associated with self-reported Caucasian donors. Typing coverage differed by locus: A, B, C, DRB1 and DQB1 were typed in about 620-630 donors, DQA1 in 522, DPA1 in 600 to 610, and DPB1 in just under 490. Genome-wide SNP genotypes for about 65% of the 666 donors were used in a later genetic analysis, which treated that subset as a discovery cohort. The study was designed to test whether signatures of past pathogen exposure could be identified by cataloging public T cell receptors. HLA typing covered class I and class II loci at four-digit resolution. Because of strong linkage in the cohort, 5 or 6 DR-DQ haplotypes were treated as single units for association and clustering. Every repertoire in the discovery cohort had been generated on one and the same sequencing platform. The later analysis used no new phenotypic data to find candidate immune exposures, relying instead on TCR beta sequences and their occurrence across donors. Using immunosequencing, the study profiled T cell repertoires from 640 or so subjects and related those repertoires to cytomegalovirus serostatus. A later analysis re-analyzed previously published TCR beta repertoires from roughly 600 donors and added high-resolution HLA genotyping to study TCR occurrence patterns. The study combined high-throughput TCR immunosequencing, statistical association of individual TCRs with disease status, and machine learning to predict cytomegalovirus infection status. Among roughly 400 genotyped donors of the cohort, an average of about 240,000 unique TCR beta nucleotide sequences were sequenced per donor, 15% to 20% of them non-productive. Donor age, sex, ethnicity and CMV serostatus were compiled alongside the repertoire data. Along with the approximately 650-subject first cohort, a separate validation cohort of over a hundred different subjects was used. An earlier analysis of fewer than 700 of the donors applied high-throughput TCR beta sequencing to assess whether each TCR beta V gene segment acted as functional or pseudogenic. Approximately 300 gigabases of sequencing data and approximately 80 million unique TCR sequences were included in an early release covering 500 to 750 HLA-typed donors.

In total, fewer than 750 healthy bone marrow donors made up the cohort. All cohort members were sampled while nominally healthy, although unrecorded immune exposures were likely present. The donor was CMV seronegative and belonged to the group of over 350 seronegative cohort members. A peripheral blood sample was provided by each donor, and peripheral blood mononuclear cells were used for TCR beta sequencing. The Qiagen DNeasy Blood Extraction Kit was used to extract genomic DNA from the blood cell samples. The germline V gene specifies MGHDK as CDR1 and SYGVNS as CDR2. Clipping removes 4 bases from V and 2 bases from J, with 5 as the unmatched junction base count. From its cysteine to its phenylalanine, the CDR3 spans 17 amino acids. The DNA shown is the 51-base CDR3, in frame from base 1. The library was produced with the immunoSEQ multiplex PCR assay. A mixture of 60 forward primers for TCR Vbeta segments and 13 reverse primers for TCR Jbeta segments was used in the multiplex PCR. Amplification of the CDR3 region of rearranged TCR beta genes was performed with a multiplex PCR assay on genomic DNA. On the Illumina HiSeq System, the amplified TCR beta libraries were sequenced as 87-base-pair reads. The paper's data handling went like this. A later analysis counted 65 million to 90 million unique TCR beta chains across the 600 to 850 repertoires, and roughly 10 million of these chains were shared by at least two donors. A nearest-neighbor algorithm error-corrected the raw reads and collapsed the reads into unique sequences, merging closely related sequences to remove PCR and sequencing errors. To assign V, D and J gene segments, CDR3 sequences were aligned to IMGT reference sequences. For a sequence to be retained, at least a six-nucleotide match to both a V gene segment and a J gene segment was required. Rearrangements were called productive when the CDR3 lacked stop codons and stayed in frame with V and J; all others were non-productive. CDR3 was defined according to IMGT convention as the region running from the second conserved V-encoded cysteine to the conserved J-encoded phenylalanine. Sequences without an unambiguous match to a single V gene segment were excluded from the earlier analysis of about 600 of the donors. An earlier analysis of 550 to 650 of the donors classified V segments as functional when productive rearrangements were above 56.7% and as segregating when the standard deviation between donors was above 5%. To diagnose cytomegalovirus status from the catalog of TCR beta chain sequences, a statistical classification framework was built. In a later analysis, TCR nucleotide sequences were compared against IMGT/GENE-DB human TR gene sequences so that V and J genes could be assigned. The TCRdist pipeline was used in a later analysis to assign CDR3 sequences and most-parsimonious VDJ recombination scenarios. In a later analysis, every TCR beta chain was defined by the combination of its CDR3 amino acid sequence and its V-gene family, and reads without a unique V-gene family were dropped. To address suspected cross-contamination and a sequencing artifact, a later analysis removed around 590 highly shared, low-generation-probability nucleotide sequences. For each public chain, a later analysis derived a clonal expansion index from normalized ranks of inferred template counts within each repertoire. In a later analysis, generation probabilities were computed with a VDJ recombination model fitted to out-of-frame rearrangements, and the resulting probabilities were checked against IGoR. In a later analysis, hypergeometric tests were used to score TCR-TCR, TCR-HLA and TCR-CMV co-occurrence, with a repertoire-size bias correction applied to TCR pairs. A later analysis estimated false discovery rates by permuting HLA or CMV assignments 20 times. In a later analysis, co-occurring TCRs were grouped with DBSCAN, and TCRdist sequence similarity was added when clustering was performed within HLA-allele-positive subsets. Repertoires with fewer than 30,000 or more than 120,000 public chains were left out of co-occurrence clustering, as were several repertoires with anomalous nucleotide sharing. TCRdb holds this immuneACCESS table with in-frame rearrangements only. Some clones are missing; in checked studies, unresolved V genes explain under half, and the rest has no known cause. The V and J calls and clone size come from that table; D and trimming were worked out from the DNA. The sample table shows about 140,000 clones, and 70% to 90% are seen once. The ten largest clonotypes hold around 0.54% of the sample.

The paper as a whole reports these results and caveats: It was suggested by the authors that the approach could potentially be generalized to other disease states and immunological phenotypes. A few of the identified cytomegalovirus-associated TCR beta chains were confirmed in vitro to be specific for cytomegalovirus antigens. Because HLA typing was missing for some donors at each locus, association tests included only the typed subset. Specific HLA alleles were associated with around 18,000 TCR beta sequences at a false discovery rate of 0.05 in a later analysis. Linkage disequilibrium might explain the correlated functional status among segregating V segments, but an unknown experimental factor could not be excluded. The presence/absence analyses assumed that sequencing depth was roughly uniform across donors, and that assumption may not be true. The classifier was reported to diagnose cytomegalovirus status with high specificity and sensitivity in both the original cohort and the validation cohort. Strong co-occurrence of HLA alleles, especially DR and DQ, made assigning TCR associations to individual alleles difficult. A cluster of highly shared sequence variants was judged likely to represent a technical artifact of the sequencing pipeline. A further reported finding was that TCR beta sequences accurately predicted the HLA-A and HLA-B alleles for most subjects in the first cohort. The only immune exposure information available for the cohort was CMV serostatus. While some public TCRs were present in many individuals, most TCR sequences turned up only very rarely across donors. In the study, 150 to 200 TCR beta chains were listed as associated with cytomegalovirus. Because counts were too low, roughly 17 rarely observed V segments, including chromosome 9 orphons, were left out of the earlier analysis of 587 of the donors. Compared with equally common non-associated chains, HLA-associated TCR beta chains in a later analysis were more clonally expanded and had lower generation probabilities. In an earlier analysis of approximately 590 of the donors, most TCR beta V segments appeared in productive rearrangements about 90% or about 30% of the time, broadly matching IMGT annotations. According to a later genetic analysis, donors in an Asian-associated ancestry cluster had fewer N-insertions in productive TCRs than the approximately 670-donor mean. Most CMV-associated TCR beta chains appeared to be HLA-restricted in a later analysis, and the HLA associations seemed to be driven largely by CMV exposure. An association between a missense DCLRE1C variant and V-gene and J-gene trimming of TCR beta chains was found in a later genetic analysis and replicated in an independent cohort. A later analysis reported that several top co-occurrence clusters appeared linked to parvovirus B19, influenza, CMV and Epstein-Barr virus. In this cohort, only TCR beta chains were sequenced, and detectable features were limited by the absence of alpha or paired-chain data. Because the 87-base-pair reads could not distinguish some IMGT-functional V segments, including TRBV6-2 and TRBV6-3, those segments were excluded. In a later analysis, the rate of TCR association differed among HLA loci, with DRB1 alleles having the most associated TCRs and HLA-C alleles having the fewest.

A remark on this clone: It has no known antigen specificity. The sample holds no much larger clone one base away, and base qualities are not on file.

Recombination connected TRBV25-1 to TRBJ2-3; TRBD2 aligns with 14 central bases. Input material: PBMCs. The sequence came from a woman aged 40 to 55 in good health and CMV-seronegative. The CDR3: CASSVGTSGRVTDTQYF. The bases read TGTGCCAGCAGTGTGGGGACTAGCGGGAGAGTCACAGATACGCAGTATTTT.